The 26 T cell receptor beta chains in this list originate from one sample, sequenced in a study of cytomegalovirus exposure and HLA in healthy donors. With 60 Vbeta and 13 Jbeta primers, the PCR was carried out. TCRdb keeps only in-frame clones here, not all; method: immunoSEQ multiplex PCR. The profile shows 100,000 or so clones, approximately 16% of them singletons. Sequenced input: PBMCs. These receptors originate from a female donor in good health and CMV-seronegative.

The sample holds a few counts of this clone. The rearrangement links TRBV4-2 to TRBJ1-1; 7 nucleotides line up with TRBD1. The junction had 4 bases not matched to a gene; V was cut back by 1 base and J by 8 bases. The CDR3 loop spans 13 amino acids. Germline V lookup: CDR1 LGHNA, CDR2 YNFKEQ. DNA of the CDR3: TGTGCCAGCAGCCAAGTTGCGGACAGGGAAGCTTTCTTT. Translation: CASSQVADREAFF.

The CDR3 DNA reads TGTGCCAGCAGCCCTAGCGGGGGGCTTCTCACAGATACGCAGTATTTT. Translated: CASSPSGGLLTDTQYF. The J gene is TRBJ2-3, the V gene TRBV7-2; 11 positions agree with TRBD2. J gave up 2 bases and V 5 bases, and 6 bases lay outside the gene matches. In germline, CDR1 is SGHTA, CDR2 FQGNSA. The CDR3 has 16 amino acids.

V and J are TRBV7-3 and TRBJ2-3, with D unclear. The CDR3 loop spans 15 amino acids. Germline assignment: CDR1 SGHTA and CDR2 FQGTGA. V lost 2 bases to trimming and J lost 0 bases, with 9 bases between them. CDR3 protein: CASSLSPGSTDTQYF. CDR3 nucleotide sequence: TGTGCCAGCAGCTTATCCCCCGGGAGCACAGATACGCAGTATTTT.

This chain uses TRBV6-5 with TRBJ1-1; D gene ambiguous. The CDR3 extends over 13 amino acids. V dropped 8 bases and J dropped 1 base, with 11 bases sitting between them. Germline loops: CDR1 MNHEY, CDR2 SVGAGI. As DNA, the CDR3 is TGTGCCAGCCGTCCCCGGGGGAACACTGAAGCTTTCTTT. Translation gives CASRPRGNTEAFF.

The chain joins TRBV4-2 to TRBJ2-7; the match to TRBD1 covers 8 bases. This CDR3 contains 15 residues. Trimming took 0 bases from V and 5 from J; bases not matched to a gene: 6. CDR1 and CDR2 (germline): LGHNA, YNFKEQ. The CDR3 DNA is TGTGCCAGCAGCCAAGAGCCAGGGGGCGGCAACGAGCAGTACTTC. The encoded protein is CASSQEPGGGNEQYF.

This clone was recorded a few times. The CDR3: CASSGSGLAGGPIETQYF. CDR3 bases: TGTGCCAGCAGTGGGTCTGGGCTAGCGGGAGGCCCCATTGAGACCCAGTACTTC. This chain joins TRBV25-1 and TRBJ2-5; 11 bases fit TRBD2. V shed 4 bases, J shed 5 bases, and the junction held 15 bases outside the gene matches. Germline CDR1 and CDR2: MGHDK and SYGVNS. The CDR3 runs to 18 residues.

This chain uses TRBV6-5 with TRBJ1-2; D remains unclear. This CDR3 is 14 amino acids long. Trimming cost V 5 bases and J 2 bases, with 12 bases left between them. Germline V gene data show CDR1 as MNHEY and CDR2 as SVGAGI. The CDR3 nucleotides read TGTGCCAGCAGTAGAGAGCGAACCAACTATGGCTACACCTTC. Translation: CASSRERTNYGYTF.

The chain combines TRBV18 with TRBJ2-4; D might be TRBD1 (6 bases). Germline CDR1 reads KGHSH; CDR2 reads LQKENI. Trimming took off 2 bases at V and 6 bases at J, with 20 bases between the two ends. The length of the CDR3 is 17 residues. This CDR3 is CASSPSSQRTGPNIQYF. CDR3 coding DNA: TGTGCCAGCTCACCAAGCAGTCAACGTACAGGGCCAAACATTCAGTACTTC.

This chain uses TRBV7-9 with TRBJ1-1; D is unclear. The CDR3 extends over 14 amino acids. V was clipped by 5 bases and J by 1 base, with 11 bases between them. Per the germline V gene, CDR1 is SEHNR and CDR2 is FQNEAQ (reference sequence). The CDR3, as DNA: TGTGCCAGCAGCCCGGCGGGTTCGAACACTGAAGCTTTCTTT. It yields the protein CASSPAGSNTEAFF.

This clone has only a few counts. J is TRBJ1-3 and V is TRBV4-2; 9 positions match TRBD1. Germline CDR1 LGHNA, CDR2 YNFKEQ. This CDR3 has 17 residues. Trimming cost V 3 bases and J 2 bases; bases outside gene matches: 8. This CDR3 reads CASSQGQGMGAGNTIYF. DNA for the CDR3: TGTGCCAGCAGCCAGGGACAGGGAATGGGCGCTGGAAACACCATATATTTT.

The V and J genes are TRBV19 and TRBJ1-1; the D is unclear. Germline V CDR1 and CDR2: LNHDA, SQIVND (reference sequence). V was clipped by 6 bases and J by 0 bases, with 11 bases between them. CDR3 length equals 14 residues. The CDR3 spells CASSKTRLNTEAFF. Here the CDR3 DNA reads TGTGCCAGTAGCAAGACACGTTTGAACACTGAAGCTTTCTTT. The full variable domain, with the rest looked up from reference TRBV19 and TRBJ1-1, is DGGITQSPKYLFRKEGQNVTLSCEQNLNHDAMYWYRQDPGQGLRLIYYSQIVNDFQKGDIAEGYSVSREKKESFPLTVTSAQKNPTAFYLCASSKTRLNTEAFFGQGTRLTVV.

This rearrangement joins TRBV7-8 to TRBJ1-1, with a tentative D call TRBD1 (5 bases). The CDR3 runs to 16 residues. Germline V gene lookup returns CDR1 SGHVS and CDR2 FQNEAQ. The V end lost 3 bases, the J end lost 4 bases, and 18 bases lay between the germline ends. The CDR3 here is CASSFSLPQGTTEAFF. Written as DNA, the CDR3 is TGTGCCAGCAGCTTTAGCTTACCCCAGGGTACCACTGAAGCTTTCTTT.

This clone was recorded a few times. The chain links TRBV6-1 to TRBJ2-1; D is ambiguous. Trimming took off 8 bases at V and 2 bases at J, with 13 bases between the two ends. The CDR3 loop spans 14 amino acids. Germline V gene lookup returns CDR1 MNHNS and CDR2 SASEGT. DNA of the CDR3: TGTGCCAGCGGAACAGTGTCCCCCTACAATGAGCAGTTCTTC. This gives the protein CASGTVSPYNEQFF.

V gene TRBV19 combines with J gene TRBJ1-1; D not certain. The CDR3 is 12 residues long. The germline CDR1 and CDR2 sequences are LNHDA and SQIVND (reference sequence). V lost 5 bases and J 7 bases, leaving 11 bases between the germline ends. The CDR3 spells CASSLPYGEAFF. The CDR3 nucleotides read TGTGCCAGTAGTCTCCCGTACGGTGAAGCTTTCTTT.

The rearrangement joins TRBV7-6 to TRBJ2-7; 8 positions match TRBD2. CDR1 is SGHVS, CDR2 FNYEAQ, per germline. Losses at the gene ends were 1 base for V and 4 bases for J; bases not matched to a gene: 6. There are 15 residues in the CDR3. The CDR3 DNA is TGTGCCAGCAGCTTAGAATCGGGGGGGGCGTACGAGCAGTACTTC. It translates to CASSLESGGAYEQYF.

This clone was counted only a few times. This chain joins TRBV2 and TRBJ2-3; 8 bases are a match to TRBD1. CDR1 and CDR2 (germline): SNHLY, FYNNEI. V lost 7 bases, J lost 1 base, and 7 bases stayed unmatched. The CDR3 is 15 amino acids. The CDR3 DNA follows: TGTGCCAGCATGGGGACAGGCGGTGGCACAGATACGCAGTATTTT. The encoded protein is CASMGTGGGTDTQYF. Together with reference TRBV2 and TRBJ2-3, the CDR3 gives the full variable domain: EPEVTQTPSHQVTQMGQEVILRCVPISNHLYFYWYRQILGQKVEFLVSFYNNEISEKSEIFDDQFSVERPDGSNFTLKIRSTKLEDSAMYFCASMGTGGGTDTQYFGPGTRLTVL.

This clone turned up a few times. The CDR3 loop is CASSPNSQVPAFF. The CDR3 DNA is TGTGCCAGCAGTCCAAACTCACAGGTACCAGCTTTCTTT. This sequence joins TRBV6-5 and TRBJ1-1; tentative D call: TRBD1 (5 bases). This CDR3 spans 13 amino acids. Between the trimmed V and J ends, which lost 5 bases and 10 bases, there was a span of 17 bases. Per the germline V gene, CDR1 is MNHEY and CDR2 is SVGAGI.

This clone was counted only a few times. This CDR3 reads CASSLRTAVAFF. The CDR3 region has the DNA TGTGCCAGCAGCTTAAGGACAGCGGTCGCTTTCTTT. The chain carries TRBV7-2 and TRBJ1-1; maybe TRBD1 (6 bases). The CDR3 totals 12 residues. V gave up 2 bases and J gave up 11 bases, with 12 bases separating them. CDR1 and CDR2 (germline): SGHTA, FQGNSA.

This clone came up a few times. The chain recombines TRBV19 with TRBJ1-6, with 9 positions matching TRBD1. The CDR3 loop spans 16 amino acids. V lost 4 bases, J lost 8 bases, and 9 bases stayed unmatched. Looked up from germline, CDR1 is LNHDA and CDR2 is SQIVND (reference sequence). CDR3 sequence (DNA): TGTGCCAGTAGTACATCAACGGGACAGGGCTATTCACCCCTCCACTTT. This gives the protein CASSTSTGQGYSPLHF.

The V call is TRBV6-1, the J call TRBJ1-5; D call uncertain. V lost 6 bases to trimming and J lost 1 base, with 7 bases between them. The V gene's germline CDR1 is MNHNS and CDR2 SASEGT. This CDR3 is built from 13 residues. CDR3 DNA sequence: TGTGCCAGCAGCCGGAGAAGCAATCAGCCCCAGCATTTT. Its protein is CASSRRSNQPQHF.

The chain links TRBV2 to TRBJ2-2; D unresolved. The CDR3 spans 14 residues. Trimming pared 1 base from V and 3 bases from J, leaving 6 bases between. CDR1 and CDR2 (germline): SNHLY, FYNNEI. CDR3 nucleotide sequence: TGTGCCAGCAGTGAAGAGTCGGACACCGGGGAGCTGTTTTTT. It codes for CASSEESDTGELFF.

This clone has a single count. CDR3 sequence (DNA): TGTGCCAGCAGCGCGACGGGACAATATTCCAATGAGCAGTTCTTC. Translated, it gives CASSATGQYSNEQFF. The genes are TRBV6-5 and TRBJ2-1, with a possible D match to TRBD1 (6 bases). The CDR3 has 15 amino acids. Looked up from germline, CDR1 is MNHEY and CDR2 is SVGAGI. V lost 6 bases, J lost 6 bases, and 18 bases lay in between.

The CDR3 loop reads CASSPTLTRRSSYEQYF. As DNA, the CDR3 is TGTGCCAGCTCACCAACCCTTACCCGGAGGAGCTCCTACGAGCAGTACTTC. The chain carries TRBV18 and TRBJ2-7; D possibly corresponds to TRBD2 (5 bases). Germline V lookup: CDR1 KGHSH, CDR2 LQKENI. The CDR3 runs to 17 residues. V was pared by 2 bases and J by 0 bases, with 17 bases between. Combining the CDR3 with reference TRBV18 and TRBJ2-7 gives the whole variable domain NAGVMQNPRHLVRRRGQEARLRCSPMKGHSHVYWYRQLPEEGLKFMVYLQKENIIDESGMPKERFSAEFPKEGPSILRIQQVVRGDSAAYFCASSPTLTRRSSYEQYFGPGTRLTVT.

V usage is TRBV7-9 and J usage is TRBJ1-3, with unresolved D. Trimming removed 5 bases from V and 4 bases from J, with 9 bases in between. Looked up from germline, CDR1 is SEHNR and CDR2 is FQNEAQ (reference sequence). There are 13 residues in the CDR3. The CDR3 sequence: CASSTGGGNTIYF. CDR3 in DNA: TGTGCCAGCAGCACGGGAGGGGGAAACACCATATATTTT.

The chain employs TRBV5-6 and TRBJ1-2; 7 nucleotides agree with TRBD1. This CDR3 has 16 residues. The J segment lost 2 bases and the V segment lost 3 bases, leaving 10 bases of the junction unmatched. Germline values: CDR1 SGHDT, CDR2 YYEEEE. The CDR3 loop reads CASSSVTTGLNYGYTF. The CDR3 DNA is TGTGCCAGCAGCTCGGTAACGACAGGGTTGAACTATGGCTACACCTTC.

This clone was counted a few times. The chain has TRBV28 and TRBJ1-1; D may be TRBD1 (5 bases). Germline V gene sequence: CDR1 MDHEN, CDR2 SYDVKM. The CDR3 totals 14 residues. V lost 3 bases and J lost 1, with 9 bases in between. The CDR3: CASSFWQGNTEAFF. CDR3 sequence (DNA): TGTGCCAGCAGTTTTTGGCAGGGGAACACTGAAGCTTTCTTT.